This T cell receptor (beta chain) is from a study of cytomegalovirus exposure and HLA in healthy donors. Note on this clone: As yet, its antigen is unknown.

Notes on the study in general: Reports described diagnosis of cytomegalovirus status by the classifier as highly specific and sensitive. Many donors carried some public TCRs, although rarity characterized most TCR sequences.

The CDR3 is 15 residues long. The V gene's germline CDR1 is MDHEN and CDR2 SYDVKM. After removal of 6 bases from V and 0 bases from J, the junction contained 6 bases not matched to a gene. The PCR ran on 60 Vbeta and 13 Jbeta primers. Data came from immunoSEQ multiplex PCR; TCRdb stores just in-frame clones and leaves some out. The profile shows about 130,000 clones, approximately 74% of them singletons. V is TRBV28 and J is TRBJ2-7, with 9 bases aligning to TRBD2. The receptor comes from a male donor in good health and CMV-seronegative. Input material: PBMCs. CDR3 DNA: TGTGCCAGCAGCTCGACTAGCGGTGACTCCTACGAGCAGTACTTC. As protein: CASSSTSGDSYEQYF.